This entry lists 8 T cell receptor beta chains sequenced from one sample in a study of blood T cell repertoires in COVID-19. The assay was immunoSEQ multiplex PCR, and TCRdb's table has in-frame clones only and misses some. Of 150,000 or so clones detected, about 79% appear once; the ten largest clones hold 9.2%. The sequenced sample was PBMCs or T cells enriched from blood (not recorded which). These receptors all stem from a man aged 45-60 years who had recovered from COVID-19.

This chain uses TRBV5-1 with TRBJ1-2, with no clear D. The CDR3 covers 16 residues. The V and J ends lost 0 bases and 0 bases respectively, with 12 bases between them. Germline-derived CDR1 and CDR2 are SGHRS and YFSETQ. Here the CDR3 reads CASSLVLRDTNYGYTF. CDR3 in DNA: TGCGCCAGCAGCTTGGTTCTTCGGGATACTAACTATGGCTACACCTTC.

The chain recombines TRBV6-5 with TRBJ1-1; TRBD1 aligns across 8 bases. V lost 6 bases to trimming and J lost 6 bases; unmatched junction nucleotides: 12. In germline, CDR1 is MNHEY, CDR2 SVGAGI. The CDR3 extends over 15 amino acids. As DNA, the CDR3 is TGTGCCAGCAGCCCCCGGGACAGGACCTTCTCTGAAGCTTTCTTT. It specifies CASSPRDRTFSEAFF.

The chain recombines TRBV9 with TRBJ2-3; TRBD2 agrees at 10 bases. V was clipped by 2 bases and J by 0 bases; unmatched bases: 9. CDR1 is SGDLS, CDR2 YYNGEE, per germline. The CDR3 has 18 amino acids. CDR3 residues: CASSVSGSGGFSTDTQYF. The CDR3 DNA is TGTGCCAGCAGCGTCAGTGGTAGCGGGGGGTTCAGCACAGATACGCAGTATTTT.

The chain uses TRBV5-1 and TRBJ1-2; D is uncertain. The V end was cut by 4 bases, the J end by 7 bases, with 14 bases between. Germline V gene lookup returns CDR1 SGHRS and CDR2 YFSETQ. This CDR3 has 13 amino acids. CDR3 region: CASSVDGAGGYTF. DNA of the CDR3: TGCGCCAGCAGCGTCGACGGAGCGGGTGGCTACACCTTC.

The chain uses TRBV25-1 and TRBJ1-2, with 9 bases matching TRBD1. The CDR3 is 18 residues long. The trim removed 3 bases at V and 6 bases at J, leaving 17 bases unmatched. Germline V CDR1 and CDR2: MGHDK, SYGVNS. Here the CDR3 reads CASSDPRTGVYKEDGYTF. The CDR3 DNA follows: TGTGCCAGCAGTGACCCTAGGACAGGGGTATACAAAGAAGATGGCTACACCTTC.

The chain uses TRBV11-2 and TRBJ1-1, with a tentative D call TRBD1 (5 bases). V was trimmed by 7 bases and J by 6 bases, leaving 15 bases between them. This CDR3 is built from 13 residues. Germline V gene sequence: CDR1 SGHAT, CDR2 FQNNGV. CDR3 in amino acids: CASTPPAGAEAFF. The CDR3 coding sequence is TGTGCCAGCACCCCGCCGGCGGGGGCTGAAGCTTTCTTT.

This clone came up a few times. This chain connects TRBV30 to TRBJ1-6, with a weak D call TRBD1 (6 bases). Trimming pared 0 bases from V and 6 bases from J, leaving 12 bases between. Germline V lookup: CDR1 GTSNPN, CDR2 SVGIG (reference sequence). The CDR3 sequence is 15 residues long. The CDR3 sequence: CAWSVSSRGNSPLHF. CDR3 DNA: TGTGCCTGGAGTGTTTCGAGCAGGGGTAATTCACCCCTCCACTTT.

The gene calls are TRBV5-4 and TRBJ2-5; D remains ambiguous. Germline CDR1 SGHNT, CDR2 YYREEE (reference sequence). The V gene lost 0 bases and the J gene lost 2 bases, with 8 bases spanning the gap. The CDR3 contains 14 residues. The CDR3 nucleotides read TGTGCCAGCAGCTTGGCTTCCGGTCAAGAGACCCAGTACTTC. Translation gives CASSLASGQETQYF.